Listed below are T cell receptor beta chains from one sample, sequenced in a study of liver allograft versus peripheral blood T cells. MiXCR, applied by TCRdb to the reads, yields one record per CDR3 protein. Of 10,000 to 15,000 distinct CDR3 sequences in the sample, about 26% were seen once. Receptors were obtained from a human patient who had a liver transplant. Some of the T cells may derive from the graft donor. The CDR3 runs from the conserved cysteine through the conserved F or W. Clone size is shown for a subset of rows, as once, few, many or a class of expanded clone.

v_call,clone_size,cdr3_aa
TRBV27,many,CASSDRGSTDTQYF
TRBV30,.,CAWSVLREEPQHF
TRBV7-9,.,CASSLLGREVSPLHF
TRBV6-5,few,CASTGSGNTIYF
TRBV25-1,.,CASRGGGEKLFF
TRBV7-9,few,CASSPLRARGRDNEQFF
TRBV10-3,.,CAISWGTGANEQYF
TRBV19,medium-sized,CASSILATGAFHEQFF
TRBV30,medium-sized,CAWSVEGRDYGYTF
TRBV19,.,CASSTLAGKGGELFF
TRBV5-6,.,CASSLGPGRGQPQHF
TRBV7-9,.,CASSLSGTFNQPQHF
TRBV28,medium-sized,CASSSAGTGDNSPLHF
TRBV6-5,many,CASGGQDTDTQYF
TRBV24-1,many,CATSVGGESTDTQYF
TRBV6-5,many,CASSYSSQNNSPLHF
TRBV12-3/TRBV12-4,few,CASSTKGGNYGYTF
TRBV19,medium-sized,CASSIGAAGELFF
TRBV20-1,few,CSARDGSQDGFYTF
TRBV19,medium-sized,CASSTEHRVVGYGYTF
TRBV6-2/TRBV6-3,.,CASSYREYEQYF
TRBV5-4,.,CASSLGTGNTEAFF
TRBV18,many,CASSPPQVGQPQHF
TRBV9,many,CASSPQGNLPGNTIYF
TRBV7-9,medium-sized,CASSLGRAGSYNEQFF
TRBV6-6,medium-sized,CASIGQANQPQHF
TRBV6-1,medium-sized,CASREGVNTEAFF
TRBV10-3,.,CAISSGGWETQYF
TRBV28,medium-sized,CASSLNGGFYGYTF
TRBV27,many,CASSLRTGRNEKLFF
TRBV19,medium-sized,CASSIPTVGTDTQYF
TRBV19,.,CASSIAYSSYNEQFF
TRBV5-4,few,CASSLGTGTTDTQYF
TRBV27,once,CASSPQPTSGRAREQFF
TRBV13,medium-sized,CASSLGTGPSTDTQYF
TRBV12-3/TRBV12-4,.,CASSLGIMSPLHF
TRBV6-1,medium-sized,CASSYGTRYNEQFF
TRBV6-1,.,CASSFKRANVLTF
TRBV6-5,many,CASNYGQGGRYNSPLHF
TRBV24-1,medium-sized,CATSDLGSGIGAGNEQFF
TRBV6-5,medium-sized,CASSRDRDGYGYTF
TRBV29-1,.,CSSPGLYPYEQYF
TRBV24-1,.,CATRGDSSTEAFF
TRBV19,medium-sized,CASSTLDSAAEKLFF
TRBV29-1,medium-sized,CSVRGATDPYEQYF
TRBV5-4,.,CASSLRTNNEQFF
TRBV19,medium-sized,CAVGQLTSTNEKLFF
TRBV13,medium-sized,CASSLLTGTGDGSPLHF
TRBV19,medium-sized,CASSIAASSYEQYF
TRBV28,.,CASSSQGDPNYGYTF
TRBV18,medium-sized,CASSPLPGAHNEQFF
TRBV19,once,CASRPGQLATNEKLFF
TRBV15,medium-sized,CATSRGREAFNNEQFF
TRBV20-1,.,CSARVGSLGEQYF
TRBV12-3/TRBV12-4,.,CASSLAMPLFGNEQFF
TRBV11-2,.,CASIDDRPRTGIRKNTGELFF
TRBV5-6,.,CASSFGARQNSPLHF
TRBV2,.,CASSLQTGAGGELFF
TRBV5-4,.,CASSLEGTGGEQYF